This TCR beta chain was sequenced for a study of T-cell memory formation after mild COVID-19. This CDR3 region has 13 residues. V was trimmed by 7 bases and J by 1 base, leaving 7 bases between them. The germline V gene encodes CDR1 MDHEN and CDR2 SYDVKM. MiXCR was run by TCRdb on the 5' RACE reads, yielding one entry per CDR3 protein. Among about 170,000 distinct CDR3 sequences, 10% to 15% were seen once, and the ten largest hold about 3.6%. The origin of this receptor is a man between 18 and 35 years old who had mild COVID-19 (a few samples of this study predate the infection). Cell type and time point are not known. The chain has TRBV28 and TRBJ2-2; D ambiguous. The source material was PBMCs or a T cell subset sorted from them (not recorded which). The DNA for the CDR3 is TGTGCCAGCAATGGCAGGAACACCGGGGAGCTGTTTTTT. Amino acids: CASNGRNTGELFF. The variable domain in full, with the rest retrieved from reference TRBV28 and TRBJ2-2, is DVKVTQSSRYLVKRTGEKVFLECVQDMDHENMFWYRQDPGLGLRLIYFSYDVKMKEKGDIPEGYSVSREKKERFSLILESASTNQTSMYLCASNGRNTGELFFGEGSRLTVL.